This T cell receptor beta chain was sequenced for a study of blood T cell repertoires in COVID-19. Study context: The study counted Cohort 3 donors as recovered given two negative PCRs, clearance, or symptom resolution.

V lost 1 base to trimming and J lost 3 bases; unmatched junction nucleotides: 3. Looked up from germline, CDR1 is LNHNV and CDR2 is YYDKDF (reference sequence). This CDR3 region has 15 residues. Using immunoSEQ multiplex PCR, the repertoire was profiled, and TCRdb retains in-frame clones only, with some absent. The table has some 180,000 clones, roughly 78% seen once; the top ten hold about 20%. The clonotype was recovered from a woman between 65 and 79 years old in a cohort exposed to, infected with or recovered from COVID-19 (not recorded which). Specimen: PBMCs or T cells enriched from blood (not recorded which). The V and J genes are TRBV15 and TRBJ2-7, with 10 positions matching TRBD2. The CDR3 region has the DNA TGTGCCACCAGCAGAGTCTTAGCGGGAGGCTACGAGCAGTACTTC. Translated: CATSRVLAGGYEQYF.